This T cell receptor beta chain was documented in a study of blood T cell repertoires in COVID-19. Sequenced by immunoSEQ multiplex PCR; TCRdb stores in-frame clones only, minus some. The sample records approximately 290,000 clones, around 82% being singletons. This CDR3 is built from 15 residues. The V and J ends lost 1 base and 1 base respectively, with 8 bases between them. Germline V gives CDR1 SEHNR, CDR2 FQNEAQ (reference sequence). The sample consisted of peripheral blood. This TCR derives from a person aged 65 to 85 with COVID-19, enrolled during active disease. The V call is TRBV7-9, the J call TRBJ1-5; D might be TRBD1 (5 bases). CDR3 loop: CASSLVGGSNQPQHF. The CDR3, as DNA: TGTGCCAGCAGCTTAGTGGGGGGGAGCAATCAGCCCCAGCATTTT. The full variable domain, rest sourced from reference TRBV7-9 and TRBJ1-5, is DTGVSQNPRHKITKRGQNVTFRCDPISEHNRLYWYRQTLGQGPEFLTYFQNEAQLEKSRLLSDRFSAERPKGSFSTLEIQRTEQGDSAMYLCASSLVGGSNQPQHFGDGTRLSIL.